The 26 T cell receptor beta chains presented below share a single source sample, sequenced in a study of shared clonotypes between healthy human individuals. TCRdb keeps only in-frame clones here, not all; method: immunoSEQ multiplex PCR. Of some 2,500,000 clones in the sample, roughly 93% were seen once. Sequencing input: naive CD4+ T cells from PBMCs. The subset was: CD45RA+ positively selected. Source of these receptors: a man aged 18 to 30 in good health. Some clones in this sample may be carry-over from other donors' samples.

The chain joins TRBV19 to TRBJ1-4; a possible D gene is TRBD1 (5 bases). CDR1 is LNHDA and CDR2 is SQIVND in the germline V gene (reference sequence). The CDR3 runs to 16 residues. V was clipped by 3 bases and J by 7 bases, with 18 bases between them. In nucleotides, the CDR3 is TGTGCCAGTAGTATCCTCGGGGCAGCAAGGGGTGAAAAACTGTTTTTT. Translating gives CASSILGAARGEKLFF.

The gene calls are TRBV14 and TRBJ1-1, with D hard to call. Deletions cut 0 bases from V and 7 bases from J, with 12 bases between. Germline CDR1 is SGHDN and CDR2 is FVKESK. The CDR3 consists of 14 residues. CDR3 loop: CASSQDRAENEAFF. The CDR3 nucleotides are TGTGCCAGCAGCCAAGATAGGGCAGAGAATGAAGCTTTCTTT.

V gene TRBV19 combines with J gene TRBJ1-1, with 7 bases aligning to TRBD1. This CDR3 is 17 amino acids long. Germline CDR1 and CDR2: LNHDA and SQIVND (reference sequence). V lost 3 bases to trimming and J lost 2 bases; unmatched junction nucleotides: 12. The CDR3 sequence is CASSMRTGRWGNTEAFF. The CDR3 DNA reads TGTGCCAGTAGTATGAGGACAGGACGGTGGGGAAACACTGAAGCTTTCTTT.

This clone has just one count. This chain connects TRBV6-5 to TRBJ2-1; D is unclear. V lost 2 bases and J lost 12, with 14 bases in between. This CDR3 comprises 13 residues. From germline, CDR1 is MNHEY and CDR2 SVGAGI. CDR3 coding DNA: TGTGCCAGCAGTTACCGCGACCAGGCTGGGCAGTTCTTC. Encoded protein: CASSYRDQAGQFF.

The chain links TRBV28 to TRBJ1-2; TRBD1 matches at 8 bases. Germline CDR1 and CDR2: MDHEN and SYDVKM. This CDR3 has 18 amino acids. With V trimmed by 2 bases and J by 2 bases, 13 bases remained unmatched. CDR3 DNA: TGTGCCAGCAGTTTAGGGGGTGCTGGACAGGGCCGAAACTATGGCTACACCTTC. Its translation is CASSLGGAGQGRNYGYTF.

The chain links TRBV20-1 to TRBJ2-7; D is undetermined. Germline V gene data show CDR1 as DFQATT and CDR2 as SNEGSKA (reference sequence). Trimming shortened V by 6 bases and J by 8 bases, and 11 bases separated the two germline ends. The CDR3 spans 10 residues. Here the CDR3 DNA reads TGCAGTGCCCTCGCCCTTAAGCAGTACTTC. Its protein product is CSALALKQYF.

The genes are TRBV7-2 and TRBJ2-1; D gene unclear. This CDR3 is built from 16 residues. Germline V CDR1 and CDR2: SGHTA, FQGNSA. Trimming pared 1 base from V and 0 bases from J, leaving 10 bases between. CDR3 DNA: TGTGCCAGCAGCTTAGGGCGGCGGAGCTCCTACAATGAGCAGTTCTTC. This encodes CASSLGRRSSYNEQFF.

With regard to this clone: This sample includes further DNA sequences coding for the same CDR3. The V call is TRBV7-2, the J call TRBJ2-5; 7 bases line up with TRBD2. CDR1 is SGHTA, CDR2 FQGNSA, per germline. This CDR3 comprises 14 residues. Trimming removed 5 bases from V and 1 base from J; junction bases left unmatched: 4. Here the CDR3 reads CASSPRLAQETQYF. The CDR3 DNA reads as TGTGCCAGCAGCCCCCGACTAGCCCAAGAGACCCAGTACTTC.

This clone appeared a single time. J is TRBJ2-1 and V is TRBV7-9; unclear D gene. The CDR3 loop spans 11 amino acids. The V and J ends lost 7 bases and 6 bases respectively, with 7 bases between them. Looked up from germline, CDR1 is SEHNR and CDR2 is FQNEAQ (reference sequence). CDR3 loop: CASTVLNEQFF. CDR3 nucleotide sequence: TGTGCCAGCACCGTCCTCAATGAGCAGTTCTTC.

This chain uses TRBV11-2 with TRBJ2-3; tentatively, D is TRBD1 (5 bases). Germline-derived CDR1 and CDR2 are SGHAT and FQNNGV. The CDR3 contains 17 residues. V was trimmed by 0 bases and J by 6 bases, leaving 19 bases between them. In DNA, the CDR3 is TGTGCCAGCAGCTTAGACCCCATGCCCAGAAAGGGGGATACGCAGTATTTT. Protein product: CASSLDPMPRKGDTQYF.

On this clone itself: The same CDR3 arises from other DNA sequences in this sample as well. The chain uses TRBV11-2 and TRBJ1-2; 7 nucleotides agree with TRBD1. Germline V gene data show CDR1 as SGHAT and CDR2 as FQNNGV. CDR3 length: 13 amino acids. The V segment lost 5 bases and the J segment 5 bases; nucleotides outside the gene matches: 5. CDR3 sequence: CASSLGTAYGYTF. The CDR3 region has the DNA TGTGCCAGCAGCCTCGGGACAGCTTATGGCTACACCTTC.

This clone was seen only once. The chain recombines TRBV15 with TRBJ2-7; D ambiguous. Germline V gene sequence: CDR1 LNHNV, CDR2 YYDKDF (reference sequence). This CDR3 spans 13 amino acids. Trimming took 3 bases from V and 6 from J, leaving 12 bases between them. The CDR3 loop reads CATSRVGWGEQYF. CDR3 coding DNA: TGTGCCACCAGCAGGGTAGGGTGGGGCGAGCAGTACTTC.

The table lists this clone with a few counts. The same CDR3 is also encoded by other DNA sequences in this sample. The rearrangement joins TRBV5-1 to TRBJ1-5, with D possibly TRBD1 on 6 matching bases. The CDR3 has 13 residues. Germline lookup yields CDR1 SGHRS and CDR2 YFSETQ. V lost 2 bases and J lost 7, with 10 bases in between. The CDR3 reads CASSFGGGQPQHF. For the CDR3, the DNA is TGCGCCAGCAGCTTCGGGGGCGGGCAGCCCCAGCATTTT.

The J gene is TRBJ2-1, the V gene TRBV5-4, with D unclear. The CDR3 length is 13 residues. CDR1 is SGHNT and CDR2 is YYREEE in the germline V gene (reference sequence). The CDR3 nucleotides are TGTGCACACAGCTTGGGGTCGGAAAATGAGCAGTTCTTC. It translates to CAHSLGSENEQFF.

The genes are TRBV5-6 and TRBJ1-1, with D perhaps matching TRBD1 (6 bases). This CDR3 is 14 amino acids long. CDR1 SGHDT and CDR2 YYEEEE come from the germline V gene. V dropped 7 bases and J dropped 2 bases, with 15 bases sitting between them. For the CDR3, the DNA is TGTGCCAGCGGCCCCGACAGGTCCAACACTGAAGCTTTCTTT. This sequence encodes CASGPDRSNTEAFF.

The chain has TRBV11-1 and TRBJ2-2; 7 nucleotides line up with TRBD2. The CDR3 covers 19 residues. With 0 bases clipped from V and 2 bases from J, the junction kept 12 bases outside the gene matches. Per germline, CDR1 SGHAT and CDR2 FQDESV (reference sequence). The CDR3 reads CASSLAWVSGRSNTGELFF. The CDR3, as DNA: TGTGCCAGCAGCTTAGCGTGGGTTAGCGGGCGGAGTAACACCGGGGAGCTGTTTTTT. The full variable domain, its missing parts supplied by reference TRBV11-1 and TRBJ2-2, is EAEVAQSPRYKITEKSQAVAFWCDPISGHATLYWYRQILGQGPELLVQFQDESVVDDSQLPKDRFSAERLKGVDSTLKIQPAELGDSAMYLCASSLAWVSGRSNTGELFFGEGSRLTVL.

The chain joins TRBV18 to TRBJ1-1; 8 bases line up with TRBD1. With V trimmed by 3 bases and J by 8 bases, 2 bases remained unmatched. Germline V CDR1 and CDR2: KGHSH, LQKENI. The CDR3 has 12 residues. DNA for the CDR3: TGTGCCAGCTCACCGGACAGGGTGGAAGCTTTCTTT. Protein product: CASSPDRVEAFF.

This chain joins TRBV5-1 and TRBJ1-2; no firm D call. Germline lookup yields CDR1 SGHRS and CDR2 YFSETQ. The CDR3 length is 14 residues. V lost 3 bases and J lost 0, with 9 bases in between. CDR3 amino acids: CASSSRGTNYGYTF. The CDR3 nucleotides read TGCGCCAGCAGCTCGCGGGGAACTAACTATGGCTACACCTTC.

This chain joins TRBV5-1 and TRBJ1-1; possibly TRBD1 for D (6 bases). Between the trimmed V and J ends, which lost 4 bases and 8 bases, there was a span of 21 bases. Looked up from germline, CDR1 is SGHRS and CDR2 is YFSETQ. The CDR3 consists of 15 residues. CDR3 coding DNA: TGCGCCAGCAGCCCGGGGGCAGCAGCGGTAGCCGAAGCTTTCTTT. Translated, it gives CASSPGAAAVAEAFF.

The chain combines TRBV4-3 with TRBJ2-7; D perhaps matches TRBD2 (6 bases). Germline V CDR1 and CDR2: LGHNA, YSLEER. V was cut by 0 bases and J by 2 bases, with 14 bases left in between. The CDR3 totals 16 residues. CDR3: CASSQDRGSGTYEQYF. The CDR3 DNA reads TGCGCCAGCAGCCAAGATCGTGGTAGCGGAACCTACGAGCAGTACTTC.

The J gene is TRBJ2-5, the V gene TRBV15; no reliable D call. CDR3 length equals 16 residues. Germline lookup yields CDR1 LNHNV and CDR2 YYDKDF (reference sequence). V was clipped by 2 bases and J by 9 bases, with 22 bases between them. CDR3 sequence reads: CATSRQDRREIKSQYF. The CDR3 DNA reads as TGTGCCACCAGCAGACAGGACCGAAGGGAAATCAAGTCCCAGTACTTC.

V gene TRBV7-8 combines with J gene TRBJ2-7; TRBD2 matches 10 bases. Germline CDR1 is SGHVS and CDR2 is FQNEAQ. The CDR3 length is 15 residues. The junction had 5 bases not matched to a gene; V was cut back by 4 bases and J by 2 bases. The CDR3 protein is CASSYGLAVTYEQYF. The DNA of the CDR3 is TGTGCCAGCAGCTATGGACTAGCGGTTACCTACGAGCAGTACTTC.

The chain carries TRBV7-2 and TRBJ2-1; D remains ambiguous. Trimming removed 8 bases from V and 5 bases from J, with 4 bases in between. The CDR3 contains 10 residues. CDR1 SGHTA and CDR2 FQGNSA come from the germline V gene. CDR3 in DNA: TGTGCCAGCGGAGACAATGAGCAGTTCTTC. This codes for CASGDNEQFF.

This rearrangement joins TRBV7-2 to TRBJ2-3; either TRBD1 or TRBD2 may supply D (5 bases each). The CDR3 runs 15 residues. Germline CDR1 reads SGHTA; CDR2 reads FQGNSA. Trimming removed 1 base at V and 1 base at J, with 9 bases between. The CDR3 coding sequence is TGTGCCAGCAGCTTAGGGCTGGGGGGCACAGATACGCAGTATTTT. Protein sequence: CASSLGLGGTDTQYF.

The genes are TRBV2 and TRBJ2-5, with 8 bases aligning to TRBD1. Germline CDR1 is SNHLY and CDR2 is FYNNEI. Trimming removed 5 bases from V and 1 base from J; junction bases left unmatched: 3. The CDR3 has 14 residues. CDR3 nucleotides: TGTGCCAGCAGTTGGGACAGGACCCAAGAGACCCAGTACTTC. As protein: CASSWDRTQETQYF.

To note about this clone: In the same sample, other DNA sequences code for this CDR3. The chain carries TRBV9 and TRBJ2-1; 7 bases match TRBD2. CDR3 length equals 15 residues. Germline V lookup: CDR1 SGDLS, CDR2 YYNGEE. V trimming: 2 bases; J trimming: 2 bases; junction bases outside the gene matches: 4. The CDR3: CASSVGGSTYNEQFF. CDR3 DNA: TGTGCCAGCAGCGTTGGCGGGAGCACCTACAATGAGCAGTTCTTC.